The next 15 T cell receptor beta chains were all read from a single sample in a study of post-analysis software for immune sequencing data. These receptors lack a known antigen. Incorporated into the TCR beta cDNA libraries were unique molecular identifiers, which served to reduce PCR and sequencing biases. TCRdb reprocessed the PCR reads with MiXCR, giving one entry per CDR3 protein. The sample shows about 680,000 distinct CDR3 sequences, 55% to 70% of them seen only once. Study-wide results and limits: Four to six TRBV segments were more frequent in patients than controls; TRBV5-6, TRBV5-1 and TRBV20-1 belonged to this group.

The sequenced sample was blood. Every receptor here comes from a girl under 10 years old with multiple sclerosis.

This chain links TRBV12-3 or TRBV12-4 with TRBJ2-7; 8 bases line up with TRBD1. The assigned J gene may be wrong: the sequence end matches TRBJ2-5 better. The CDR3 extends over 14 amino acids. CDR3 nucleotides: TGTGCCAGCAGTAATACCGGGACAGGAGCGACCCAGTACTTC. Protein product: CASSNTGTGATQYF.

This chain connects TRBV5-1 to TRBJ1-5; D is ambiguous. Trimming pared 5 bases from V and 8 bases from J, leaving 17 bases between. The CDR3 is 14 residues long. Germline V CDR1 and CDR2: SGHRS, YFSETQ. The CDR3 region is CASRLNGEREPQHF. The CDR3 nucleotides are TGCGCCAGCAGGCTAAATGGAGAGCGGGAGCCCCAGCATTTT.

The chain couples TRBV29-1 to TRBJ2-1; TRBD1 or TRBD2 may be the D gene (6 bases each). The CDR3 is made up of 13 amino acids. Germline V CDR1 and CDR2: SQVTM, ANQGSEA. Trimming cost V 7 bases and J 3 bases, with 13 bases left between them. CDR3 loop: CSEEGGYYNEQFF. CDR3 bases: TGCAGCGAGGAGGGGGGCTACTACAATGAGCAGTTCTTC.

V is TRBV24-1 and J is TRBJ2-1, with a possible D match to TRBD1 (5 bases). The CDR3 loop spans 16 amino acids. V was cut by 7 bases and J by 7 bases, with 22 bases left in between. Germline V CDR1 and CDR2: KGHDR, SFDVKD. The CDR3 loop is CATSDRGAVEPNEQFF. In DNA, the CDR3 is TGTGCCACCAGCGATCGTGGGGCCGTGGAGCCAAATGAGCAGTTCTTC.

The chain is built from TRBV12-3 or TRBV12-4 and TRBJ1-2, with D unresolved. Trimming shortened V by 0 bases and J by 4 bases, and 3 bases separated the two germline ends. This CDR3 is 12 amino acids long. Here the CDR3 reads CASSLASYGYTF. Written as DNA, the CDR3 is TGTGCCAGCAGTTTAGCCAGCTATGGCTACACCTTC.

The rearrangement joins TRBV20-1 to TRBJ2-1, with unresolved D. This CDR3 is built from 13 residues. V lost 6 bases to trimming and J lost 5 bases, with 14 bases between them. The germline V gene has CDR1 DFQATT and CDR2 SNEGSKA (reference sequence). This CDR3 reads CSAAPAAHNEQFF. The CDR3 DNA reads TGCAGTGCCGCCCCTGCGGCGCACAATGAGCAGTTCTTC.

The V call is TRBV5-1, the J call TRBJ2-1; TRBD1 might be the D (7 bases). CDR3 length: 14 residues. V was trimmed by 4 bases and J by 4 bases, leaving 12 bases between them. Per germline, CDR1 SGHRS and CDR2 YFSETQ. CDR3 region: CASSMAGQYNEQFF. CDR3 nucleotides: TGCGCCAGCAGCATGGCGGGACAGTACAATGAGCAGTTCTTC.

This chain links TRBV20-1 with TRBJ2-1, with 8 bases aligning to TRBD2. The CDR3 spans 15 residues. CDR1 DFQATT and CDR2 SNEGSKA come from the germline V gene (reference sequence). The V segment lost 3 bases and the J segment 1 base; nucleotides outside the gene matches: 5. CDR3 DNA: TGCAGTGCTAGCGGGGGGGTTCTATCCTACAATGAGCAGTTCTTC. This sequence encodes CSASGGVLSYNEQFF.

This clonotype was found once. V is TRBV6-5 and J is TRBJ2-3; no clear D. The CDR3 is 14 amino acids. The germline CDR1 and CDR2 sequences are MNHEY and SVGAGI. Trimming shortened V by 2 bases and J by 2 bases, and 8 bases separated the two germline ends. The CDR3 spells CASSYKSPTDTQYF. The DNA of the CDR3 is TGTGCCAGCAGTTACAAGAGCCCCACAGATACGCAGTATTTT.

This clonotype was picked up a small number of times. This sequence joins TRBV6-2 or TRBV6-3 and TRBJ2-1; 10 bases fit TRBD1. The V gene's germline CDR1 is MNHEY and CDR2 SVGEGT. The CDR3 extends over 13 amino acids. V shed 11 bases, J shed 9 bases, and the junction held 10 bases outside the gene matches. CDR3 region: CAGGTGVTSEQFF. In DNA, the CDR3 is TGTGCCGGAGGGACAGGGGTTACGAGTGAGCAGTTCTTC.

This clonotype was observed a few times. The CDR3, as DNA: TGTGCCAGCAGCTTCCGGGAAGGGTGGGAGACCCAGTACTTC. Its translation: CASSFREGWETQYF. The rearrangement uses TRBV7-2 and TRBJ2-5; possibly TRBD2 for D (5 bases). Trimming shortened V by 3 bases and J by 5 bases, and 13 bases separated the two germline ends. CDR1 SGHTA and CDR2 FQGNSA come from the germline V gene. The CDR3 loop spans 14 amino acids.

The chain joins TRBV27 to TRBJ2-3; no firm D call. Trimming stripped 4 bases from V and 2 bases from J, with 10 bases between. From germline, CDR1 is MNHEY and CDR2 SMNVEV (reference sequence). This CDR3 contains 14 residues. CDR3 nucleotide sequence: TGTGCCAGCAGTTCAAGGGCCTCCACAGATACGCAGTATTTT. Translation gives CASSSRASTDTQYF.

This clonotype showed up just a few times. V gene TRBV6-5 combines with J gene TRBJ2-1; TRBD2 is a possible D gene (6 bases). The CDR3 loop spans 13 amino acids. Trimming stripped 2 bases from V and 6 bases from J, with 8 bases between. The V gene's germline CDR1 is MNHEY and CDR2 SVGAGI. For the CDR3, the DNA is TGTGCCAGCAGTTACCTGACTAGCAATGAGCAGTTCTTC. Protein sequence: CASSYLTSNEQFF.

This clonotype was observed a handful of times. The chain joins TRBV4-2 to TRBJ2-7, with D possibly matching TRBD2 (6 bases). Trimming pared 3 bases from V and 0 bases from J, leaving 12 bases between. The CDR3 loop spans 15 amino acids. Germline-derived CDR1 and CDR2 are LGHNA and YNFKEQ. The DNA for the CDR3 is TGTGCCAGCAGCCAGTTTCTAGCGAACTCCTACGAGCAGTACTTC. Amino acids: CASSQFLANSYEQYF.

This clonotype has a handful of counts. The rearrangement links TRBV10-3 to TRBJ2-5; 11 nucleotides align to TRBD1. The CDR3 is made up of 15 amino acids. Germline CDR1 is ENHRY and CDR2 is SYGVKD. Unmatched junction bases numbered 9, after V lost 7 bases and J lost 5 bases. DNA for the CDR3: TGTGCCATCAAGGGAGGGACAGGGGGAGTGGAGACCCAGTACTTC. Translated, it gives CAIKGGTGGVETQYF.